The 23 T cell receptor beta chains reported below all come from one sample, sequenced in a study of glioma-infiltrating T cells. The iRepertoire nested amplicon-rescue multiplex PCR amplified TCR alpha and beta CDR3s from RNA. TCRdb ran MiXCR on the multiplex PCR reads and lists one entry per CDR3 protein. Of 300,000 to 400,000 distinct CDR3 sequences in the sample, about 40% were seen once. Sequenced sample: glioma tissue, nonneoplastic brain tissue, or PBMCs (not recorded which). The source of these receptors is a human donor with low-grade glioma or glioblastoma, undergoing nonglioma brain surgery, or in good health (not recorded which).

V is TRBV29-1 and J is TRBJ2-1; 7 positions agree with TRBD2. The germline V gene has CDR1 SQVTM and CDR2 ANQGSEA. J lost 5 bases, V lost 8 bases, and 9 bases had no gene match. This CDR3 region has 13 residues. CDR3 DNA sequence: TGCAGCATTCGAGCGGGAATGGACAATGAGCAGTTCTTC. This codes for CSIRAGMDNEQFF.

Notes on this clonotype: This may be a read error: a much more frequent sequence differs by one nucleotide. The CDR3 coding sequence is TGTGCCAGCAGTTTGAAACTAGCGGGAGACACAGATACGCAGCATTTT. Translation gives CASSLKLAGDTDTQHF. The V and J genes are TRBV6-9 and TRBJ2-3; the D is unclear. With the DNA end fitting TRBJ1-5 better, the J assignment may be wrong. The CDR3 loop spans 16 amino acids. The V gene's germline CDR1 is MNHGY and CDR2 SVAAGI.

A remark on this clonotype: The junction differs from germline at one of its ends, possibly a read error. The chain joins TRBV10-1 to TRBJ1-5; D gene unclear. Germline V lookup: CDR1 WNHNN, CDR2 SYGVQD (reference sequence). CDR3 length: 14 amino acids. This CDR3 reads CASSRPGEQSAPAF. CDR3 DNA: TGCGCCAGCAGTCGGCCCGGTGAGCAATCAGCCCCAGCATTT.

The chain combines TRBV20-1 with TRBJ2-2; D may correspond to TRBD1 or TRBD2 (5 bases each). The CDR3 spans 14 residues. Between the trimmed V and J ends, which lost 4 bases and 3 bases, there was a span of 12 bases. CDR1 and CDR2 from the germline V gene are DFQATT and SNEGSKA (reference sequence). Here the CDR3 DNA reads TGCAGTGCTAAGGGACCCCTCGACACCGGGGAGCTGTTTTTT. As protein: CSAKGPLDTGELFF.

Of note for this clonotype: Compared with germline, one end of the junction differs, possibly owing to a read error. The gene calls are TRBV4-1 and TRBJ1-4; 8 positions agree with TRBD1. CDR3 length: 16 residues. The germline V gene has CDR1 MGHRA and CDR2 YSYEKL. CDR3 loop: CASRQELQGAGEKLFF. The CDR3 nucleotides read TGCGCCAGCAGGCAAGAGTTGCAGGGGGCGGGTGAAAAACTGTTTTTT.

With respect to this clonotype: A read error may explain this, as a much larger clone is one base away. V and J are TRBV20-1 and TRBJ2-1; D not resolved. V was pared by 5 bases and J by 6 bases, with 14 bases between. The CDR3 is made up of 13 amino acids. Germline assignment: CDR1 DFQATT and CDR2 SNEGSKA (reference sequence). CDR3 sequence reads: CSAAAALVNEQFF. The DNA of the CDR3 is TGCAGTGCTGCCGCGGCGCTAGTCAATGAGCAGTTCTTC.

This clonotype was observed many times. The chain is built from TRBV20-1 and TRBJ2-1; maybe TRBD2 (6 bases). Germline loops: CDR1 DFQATT, CDR2 SNEGSKA (reference sequence). V lost 0 bases and J 2 bases, leaving 11 bases between the germline ends. This CDR3 spans 15 amino acids. CDR3 DNA sequence: TGCAGTGCTAGAGATCCTAGCGAGACCTACAATGAGCAGTTCTTC. Amino acids: CSARDPSETYNEQFF.

V is TRBV11-2 and J is TRBJ1-6; D uncertain. The length of the CDR3 is 15 residues. Germline values: CDR1 SGHAT, CDR2 FQNNGV. Trimming took off 5 bases at V and 5 bases at J, with 13 bases between the two ends. CDR3 residues: CASSLEGIDNSPLHF. DNA for the CDR3: TGTGCCAGCAGCCTGGAGGGCATCGATAATTCACCCCTCCACTTT.

The V call is TRBV3-1, the J call TRBJ2-1; 9 bases map to TRBD2. J gave up 0 bases and V 4 bases, and 10 bases lay outside the gene matches. Germline loops: CDR1 LGHDT, CDR2 YNNKEL (reference sequence). The CDR3 runs to 18 residues. This CDR3 is CASSPFRTSVSSYNEQFF. CDR3 DNA: TGTGCCAGCAGCCCCTTTCGGACTAGCGTAAGCTCCTACAATGAGCAGTTCTTC.

In regard to this clonotype: This may arise from a read error, as a much more abundant clone is one base away. The chain links TRBV20-1 to TRBJ2-3; tentative D call: TRBD2 (6 bases). The CDR3 length is 14 residues. The germline gives CDR1 DFQATT, CDR2 SNEGSKA (reference sequence). CDR3 in amino acids: CSANSGWNADTRYF. The CDR3 coding sequence is TGCAGTGCTAATAGCGGATGGAATGCAGATACGCGGTATTTT.

This clonotype was picked up a small number of times. The chain employs TRBV2 and TRBJ2-5; D call uncertain. Trimming cost V 7 bases and J 5 bases, with 14 bases left between them. The CDR3 sequence is 13 residues long. Germline assignment: CDR1 SNHLY and CDR2 FYNNEI. The CDR3 spells CASILWDQETQYF. CDR3 DNA: TGTGCCAGCATCCTATGGGATCAGGAGACCCAGTACTTC.

The chain links TRBV10-3 to TRBJ2-5; no clear D. The CDR3 spans 14 residues. Germline V gene sequence: CDR1 ENHRY, CDR2 SYGVKD. The V gene lost 11 bases and the J gene lost 5 bases, with 21 bases spanning the gap. The CDR3 DNA follows: TGTGCCTCCTGTCCCGTGCTACGGGCGGAGACCCAGTACTTC. It yields the protein CASCPVLRAETQYF.

On this clonotype: A much larger clone lies a single base off, so this may be a read error. The chain couples TRBV6-5 to TRBJ2-5, with TRBD1 identical over 9 bases. This CDR3 region has 18 residues. CDR1 and CDR2 from the germline V gene are MNHEY and SVGAGI. CDR3 amino acids: CASSSGMMTGGSSETHYF. CDR3 nucleotides: TGTGCCAGCAGTTCCGGGATGATGACAGGGGGGAGCAGTGAGACCCATTACTTC.

The chain links TRBV3-1 to TRBJ2-5; 10 bases are a match to TRBD2. Germline-derived CDR1 and CDR2 are LGHDT and YNNKEL (reference sequence). The CDR3 length is 16 residues. The J segment lost 5 bases and the V segment lost 2 bases, leaving 8 bases of the junction unmatched. The CDR3 DNA reads TGTGCCAGCAGCCAATCCCTAGCGGGAGTGGGGGAGACCCAGTACTTC. It codes for CASSQSLAGVGETQYF.

This sequence joins TRBV29-1 and TRBJ2-6, with D perhaps TRBD1 (6 bases). V was clipped by 7 bases and J by 2 bases, with 9 bases between them. This CDR3 region has 13 residues. Germline V gives CDR1 SQVTM, CDR2 ANQGSEA. The chain's CDR3 is CSANRAGANVLTF. For the CDR3, the DNA is TGCAGCGCCAACAGGGCTGGGGCCAACGTCCTGACTTTC.

In this sample, this clonotype turned up a few times. The chain uses TRBV12-3 or TRBV12-4 and TRBJ2-7; D is possibly TRBD2 (6 bases). The CDR3 is made up of 15 amino acids. V dropped 0 bases and J dropped 5 bases, with 14 bases sitting between them. The CDR3 here is CASSLAASGGNEQYF. The CDR3 DNA sequence: TGTGCCAGCAGTTTAGCGGCATCCGGAGGGAACGAGCAGTACTTC.

On this clonotype: A much larger clonotype is one base distant, so this may be a read error. This chain joins TRBV2 and TRBJ1-5, with D tentatively TRBD1 (5 bases). Looked up from germline, CDR1 is SNHLY and CDR2 is FYNNEI. The CDR3 consists of 13 residues. The V end lost 6 bases, the J end lost 1 base, and 7 bases lay between the germline ends. The CDR3 is CASRRGSNQPQHF. The DNA of the CDR3 is TGTGCCAGCAGACGGGGCAGCAATCAGCCCCAGCATTTT.

A remark on this clonotype: The conserved closing phenylalanine or tryptophan is absent in this CDR3, likely reflecting a read error. This rearrangement joins TRBV4-1 to TRBJ1-3; possible D gene TRBD1, 5 bases. The length of the CDR3 is 15 residues. The V gene lost 3 bases and the J gene lost 0 bases, with 9 bases spanning the gap. Germline assignment: CDR1 MGHRA and CDR2 YSYEKL. CDR3 loop: CASSQRGFSGNTIYS. The CDR3 nucleotides read TGCGCCAGCAGCCAGAGGGGATTCTCTGGAAACACCATATATTCT.

This chain connects TRBV7-2 to TRBJ2-7; the match to TRBD1 covers 7 bases. The CDR3 covers 15 residues. Germline-derived CDR1 and CDR2 are SGHTA and FQGNSA. V lost 3 bases, J lost 3 bases, and 8 bases stayed unmatched. Here the CDR3 DNA reads TGTGCCAGCAGCTTGAGTGGACAGGCATACTACGAGCAGTACTTC. Translated, it gives CASSLSGQAYYEQYF.

This clonotype has more than one count but fewer than ten. The chain recombines TRBV20-1 with TRBJ2-7; 12 bases map to TRBD2. Per the germline V gene, CDR1 is DFQATT and CDR2 is SNEGSKA (reference sequence). J was trimmed by 0 bases and V by 5 bases; bases with no gene match: 5. The CDR3 spans 15 residues. CDR3 nucleotides: TGCAGTGCTCGCAGACTAGCGGGAGACTCCTACGAGCAGTACTTC. It codes for CSARRLAGDSYEQYF.

This clonotype occurred once. This chain connects TRBV28 to TRBJ2-1; a weak D match, TRBD2 (5 bases). Germline CDR1 and CDR2: MDHEN and SYDVKM. The CDR3 contains 18 residues. Trimming left V 5 bases short and J 5 bases short, with 25 bases between. This CDR3 reads CASSLRNGMSVENNEQFF. For the CDR3, the DNA is TGTGCCAGCAGTCTCCGTAACGGGATGAGTGTGGAAAACAATGAGCAGTTCTTC. The variable domain in full, completed from reference TRBV28 and TRBJ2-1, reads DVKVTQSSRYLVKRTGEKVFLECVQDMDHENMFWYRQDPGLGLRLIYFSYDVKMKEKGDIPEGYSVSREKKERFSLILESASTNQTSMYLCASSLRNGMSVENNEQFFGPGTRLTVL.

This clonotype was counted between two and nine times. This chain connects TRBV28 to TRBJ2-3; 7 bases agree with TRBD2. This CDR3 comprises 15 residues. J lost 0 bases, V lost 3 bases, and 3 bases had no gene match. Germline V gives CDR1 MDHEN, CDR2 SYDVKM. The CDR3 protein is CASSFVGRSTDTQYF. CDR3 in DNA: TGTGCCAGCAGTTTTGTCGGGAGGAGCACAGATACGCAGTATTTT. The full variable domain, rest sourced from reference TRBV28 and TRBJ2-3, is DVKVTQSSRYLVKRTGEKVFLECVQDMDHENMFWYRQDPGLGLRLIYFSYDVKMKEKGDIPEGYSVSREKKERFSLILESASTNQTSMYLCASSFVGRSTDTQYFGPGTRLTVL.

The rearrangement uses TRBV6-1 and TRBJ2-3; a weak D match, TRBD2 (5 bases). Germline loops: CDR1 MNHNS, CDR2 SASEGT. V shed 6 bases and J shed 0 bases, with 28 bases lying between them. The CDR3 is 20 amino acids. The CDR3 DNA follows: TGTGCCAGCAGAAGTTCCGGAGTTGGGAGTTACTTTACTAGCACAGATACGCAGTATTTT. Translating gives CASRSSGVGSYFTSTDTQYF.